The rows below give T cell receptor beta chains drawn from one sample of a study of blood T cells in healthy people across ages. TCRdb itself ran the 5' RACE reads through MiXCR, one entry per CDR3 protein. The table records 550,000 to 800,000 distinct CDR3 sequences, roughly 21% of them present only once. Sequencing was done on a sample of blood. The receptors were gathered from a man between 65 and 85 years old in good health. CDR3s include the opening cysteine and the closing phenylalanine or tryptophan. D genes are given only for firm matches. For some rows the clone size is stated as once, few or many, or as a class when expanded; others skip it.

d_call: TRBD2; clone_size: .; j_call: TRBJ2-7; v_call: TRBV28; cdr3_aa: CASLTSGRGGEQYF; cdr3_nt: TGTGCCAGCTTGACTAGCGGGAGGGGGGGCGAGCAGTACTTC
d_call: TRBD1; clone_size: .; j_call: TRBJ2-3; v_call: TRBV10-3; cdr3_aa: CAIRVGQGTDTQYF; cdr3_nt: TGTGCCATCAGGGTAGGACAGGGGACAGATACGCAGTATTTT
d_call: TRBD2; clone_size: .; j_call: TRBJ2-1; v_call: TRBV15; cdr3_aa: CATSGEGTSYNEQFF; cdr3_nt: TGTGCCACCAGCGGCGAGGGGACTAGCTACAATGAGCAGTTCTTC
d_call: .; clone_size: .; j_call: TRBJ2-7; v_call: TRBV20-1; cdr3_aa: CSAGPGTSSYEQYF; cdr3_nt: TGCAGTGCTGGACCCGGGACAAGCTCCTACGAGCAGTACTTC
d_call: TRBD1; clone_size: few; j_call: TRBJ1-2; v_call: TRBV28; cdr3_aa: CASSLFGTEYGYTF; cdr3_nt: TGTGCCAGCAGTTTATTTGGGACAGAATATGGCTACACCTTC
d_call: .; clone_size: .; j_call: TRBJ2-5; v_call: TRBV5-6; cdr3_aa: CASSWDGTQETQYF; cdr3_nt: TGTGCCAGCAGCTGGGACGGGACCCAAGAGACCCAGTACTTC
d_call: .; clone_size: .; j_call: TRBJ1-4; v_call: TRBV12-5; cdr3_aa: CAGGGSTFF; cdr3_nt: TGTGCTGGTGGTGGGAGCACGTTTTTT
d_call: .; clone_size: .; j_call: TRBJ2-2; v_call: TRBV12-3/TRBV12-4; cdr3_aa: CASKREFGELFF; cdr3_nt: TGTGCCAGCAAACGGGAGTTCGGGGAGCTGTTTTTT
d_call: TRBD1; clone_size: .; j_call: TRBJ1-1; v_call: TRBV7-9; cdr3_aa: CASSPGTGELTEAFF; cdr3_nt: TGTGCCAGCAGTCCCGGGACAGGGGAATTAACTGAAGCTTTCTTT
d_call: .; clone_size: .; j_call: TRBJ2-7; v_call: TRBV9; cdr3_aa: CASSPHRDGTYEQYF; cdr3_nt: TGTGCCAGCAGCCCCCACCGGGACGGGACCTACGAGCAGTACTTC
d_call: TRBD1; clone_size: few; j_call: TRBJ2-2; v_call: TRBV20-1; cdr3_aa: CSASRGRRAGELFF; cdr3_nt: TGCAGTGCTAGCAGGGGGAGACGCGCCGGGGAGCTGTTTTTT
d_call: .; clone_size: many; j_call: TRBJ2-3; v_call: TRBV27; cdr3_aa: CASSLSAGTDTQYF; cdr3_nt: TGTGCCAGCAGTTTATCGGCAGGGACAGATACGCAGTATTTT
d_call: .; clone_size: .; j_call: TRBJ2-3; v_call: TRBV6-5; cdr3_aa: CASSYKHRDAQYF; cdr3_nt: TGTGCCAGCAGTTATAAACACAGGGATGCGCAGTATTTT
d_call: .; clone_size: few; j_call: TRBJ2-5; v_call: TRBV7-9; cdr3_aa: CASSPLASQETQYF; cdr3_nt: TGTGCCAGCAGCCCTCTAGCGTCCCAAGAGACCCAGTACTTC
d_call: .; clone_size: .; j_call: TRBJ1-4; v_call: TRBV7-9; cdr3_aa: CASSSPREKLFF; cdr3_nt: TGTGCCAGCAGCTCCCCAAGGGAAAAACTGTTTTTT
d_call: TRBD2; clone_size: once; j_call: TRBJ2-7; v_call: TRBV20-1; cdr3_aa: CSARRLAGDLYEQYF; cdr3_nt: TGCAGTGCCAGAAGACTAGCGGGAGACCTCTACGAGCAGTACTTC
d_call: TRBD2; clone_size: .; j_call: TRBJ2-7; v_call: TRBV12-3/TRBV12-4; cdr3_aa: CASSPDRGRTSGSFEQYF; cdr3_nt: TGTGCCAGCAGTCCGGACAGGGGAAGGACTAGCGGGAGTTTTGAGCAGTACTTC